The 24 T cell receptor beta chains listed next were all sequenced from one sample in a study of T cells in Graves' hyperthyroidism and ophthalmopathy. TCR beta CDR3 regions were amplified from RNA. Initially, a first-round RT-PCR of the TCR CDR3 employed the HTBI primer set. From the multiplex PCR reads, TCRdb called clonotypes with MiXCR, one entry per CDR3 protein. Of fewer than 550,000 distinct CDR3 sequences in the sample, 15% to 19% were seen once. The sequenced material came from blood. The receptors derive from a woman under 30 with Graves' hyperthyroidism.

This clonotype has a count of ten or more. This chain uses TRBV12-3 or TRBV12-4 with TRBJ2-1; 13 bases line up with TRBD2. The V and J ends lost 5 bases and 8 bases, in that order; junction bases with no gene match: 9. This CDR3 is built from 16 residues. CDR3 in DNA: TGTGCCAGCAGTCCTTCGACTAGCGGGAGGTGGTATGAGCAGTTCTTC. Encoded protein: CASSPSTSGRWYEQFF.

The sample holds many counts of this clonotype. The chain combines TRBV6-5 with TRBJ2-7, with 8 bases matching TRBD2. The CDR3 extends over 15 amino acids. The junction had 6 bases not matched to a gene; V was cut back by 0 bases and J by 5 bases. Germline CDR1 and CDR2: MNHEY and SVGAGI. The CDR3 loop is CASSYSRTSGNEQYF. The CDR3 bases are TGTGCCAGCAGTTACTCGAGAACTAGCGGAAACGAGCAGTACTTC.

This clonotype was recorded at least ten times. The rearrangement uses TRBV20-1 and TRBJ1-2; TRBD1 matches 8 bases. After removal of 7 bases from V and 7 bases from J, the junction contained 5 bases not matched to a gene. Germline V gene sequence: CDR1 DFQATT, CDR2 SNEGSKA (reference sequence). This CDR3 has 11 amino acids. As DNA, the CDR3 is TGCAGTGTCCAGGGGGCGTCTGGCTACACCTTC. Translation: CSVQGASGYTF.

This clonotype was counted at least ten times. The V call is TRBV2, the J call TRBJ1-3; unclear D gene. V shed 3 bases and J shed 0 bases, with 9 bases lying between them. CDR1 SNHLY and CDR2 FYNNEI come from the germline V gene. The CDR3 runs 15 residues. CDR3 protein: CASSDWQSSGNTIYF. The DNA of the CDR3 is TGTGCCAGCAGTGACTGGCAGAGCTCTGGAAACACCATATATTTT.

In its sample, this clonotype was seen many times. This chain uses TRBV7-3 with TRBJ2-7; 11 bases align to TRBD1. Germline V lookup: CDR1 SGHTA, CDR2 FQGTGA. The CDR3 sequence is 14 residues long. V shed 3 bases and J 2 bases; nucleotides not matched to a gene: 0. The CDR3 sequence is CASSLDRGPYEQYF. Here the CDR3 DNA reads TGTGCCAGCAGCTTGGACAGGGGGCCCTACGAGCAGTACTTC.

This clonotype has at least ten counts. The genes are TRBV5-1 and TRBJ1-4; D is unresolved. Per the germline V gene, CDR1 is SGHRS and CDR2 is YFSETQ. CDR3 size: 13 residues. Trimming removed 4 bases from V and 11 bases from J, with 15 bases in between. The DNA of the CDR3 is TGCGCCAGCAGCCTTACCGAACAAGGGAAACTGTTTTTT. Amino acid sequence: CASSLTEQGKLFF.

This clonotype was counted ten times or more. The chain combines TRBV7-9 with TRBJ2-2; the match to TRBD1 covers 7 bases. The germline gives CDR1 SEHNR, CDR2 FQNEAQ (reference sequence). V shed 6 bases and J 1 base; nucleotides not matched to a gene: 5. The CDR3 loop spans 15 amino acids. The CDR3, as DNA: TGTGCCAGCAGATTTACAGGGGAGAACACCGGGGAGCTGTTTTTT. Protein: CASRFTGENTGELFF.

The sample holds many counts of this clonotype. This chain uses TRBV28 with TRBJ1-3; 7 bases agree with TRBD1. Germline CDR1 reads MDHEN; CDR2 reads SYDVKM. V was pared by 6 bases and J by 0 bases, with 5 bases of the junction left unmatched. The CDR3 length is 15 residues. CDR3 in amino acids: CASRWRDSSGNTIYF. CDR3 nucleotide sequence: TGTGCCAGCAGGTGGAGGGACAGCTCTGGAAACACCATATATTTT.

Remarks on this clonotype: Given a much more abundant clone one base away, this may be a read error. The chain is built from TRBV2 and TRBJ1-3, with unresolved D. The CDR3 extends over 15 amino acids. CDR1 is SNHLY and CDR2 is FYNNEI in the germline V gene. This CDR3 reads CVSSEDLVSGNTIYF. CDR3 DNA: TGTGTCAGCAGTGAGGACCTAGTCTCTGGAAACACCATATATTTT.

Ten or more counts support this clonotype. CDR3 in DNA: TGCGCCAGCAGCCCTGGACAGGGAGGAAATGAAAAACTGTTTTTT. This translates into CASSPGQGGNEKLFF. V gene TRBV4-1 combines with J gene TRBJ1-4, with TRBD1 matching 8 bases. CDR1 is MGHRA and CDR2 is YSYEKL in the germline V gene. The CDR3 totals 15 residues. After removal of 4 bases from V and 5 bases from J, the junction contained 6 bases not matched to a gene.

A note on this clonotype: This may be a read error: a much more frequent sequence differs by one nucleotide. This rearrangement joins TRBV11-1 to TRBJ2-1; D unresolved. CDR1 is SGHAT, CDR2 FQDESV, per germline (reference sequence). The CDR3 totals 17 residues. In nucleotides, the CDR3 is TGTGTCAGCAGCGCGGATCCAAGGGTGGGCCCGTTCAATGAGCAGTTCTTC. As protein: CVSSADPRVGPFNEQFF.

This clonotype was counted between two and nine times. This sequence joins TRBV10-1 and TRBJ2-1; 9 nucleotides match TRBD1. Germline V gene lookup returns CDR1 WNHNN and CDR2 SYGVQD (reference sequence). With V trimmed by 6 bases and J by 8 bases, 11 bases remained unmatched. The CDR3 length is 15 residues. CDR3 loop: CASSPRDRDIDEQFF. The CDR3 DNA reads as TGCGCCAGCAGCCCCCGGGACAGGGATATCGATGAGCAGTTCTTC.

DNA of the CDR3: TGCAGTGCTAGAGATAGGGGGGGGGCCTCCTACGAGCAGTACTTC. As protein: CSARDRGGASYEQYF. The genes are TRBV20-1 and TRBJ2-7; TRBD2 is a possible D gene (7 bases). The germline V gene encodes CDR1 DFQATT and CDR2 SNEGSKA (reference sequence). Trimming pared 0 bases from V and 0 bases from J, leaving 12 bases between. The CDR3 has 15 amino acids.

This clonotype has at least ten counts. The V and J genes are TRBV2 and TRBJ2-5; D ambiguous. Per the germline V gene, CDR1 is SNHLY and CDR2 is FYNNEI. There are 13 residues in the CDR3. Trimming took off 4 bases at V and 0 bases at J, with 6 bases between the two ends. CDR3 loop: CASSGQYQETQYF. The CDR3 coding sequence is TGTGCCAGCAGTGGGCAGTACCAAGAGACCCAGTACTTC.

This clonotype was detected many times. This chain joins TRBV28 and TRBJ2-3; 8 bases fit TRBD1. V was pared by 6 bases and J by 11 bases, with 10 bases of the junction left unmatched. The CDR3 extends over 13 amino acids. Germline lookup yields CDR1 MDHEN and CDR2 SYDVKM. DNA of the CDR3: TGTGCCAGCAGCATAGGGCGGACAGGGTTGCAGTATTTT. Protein product: CASSIGRTGLQYF.

This clonotype has a handful of counts. V and J are TRBV19 and TRBJ2-1; 13 bases are shared with TRBD2. CDR3 size: 15 residues. Losses at the gene ends were 7 bases for V and 6 bases for J; bases not matched to a gene: 6. Per germline, CDR1 LNHDA and CDR2 SQIVND (reference sequence). CDR3 coding DNA: TGTGCCAGTACCTCAGGACTAGCGGGAGTCAATGAGCAGTTCTTC. Translating it yields CASTSGLAGVNEQFF.

The genes are TRBV6-2 or TRBV6-3 and TRBJ2-7; D unresolved. Germline V gene sequence: CDR1 MNHEY, CDR2 SVGEGT. With 4 bases removed from V and 2 bases from J, the gap between germline ends came to 9 bases. The CDR3 length is 13 residues. DNA of the CDR3: TGTGCCAGCAGTTGGGATCTGACCTACGAGCAGTACTTC. It encodes CASSWDLTYEQYF.

This clonotype appeared many times. The chain has TRBV10-3 and TRBJ1-2, with 9 bases lining up with TRBD1. Germline V gives CDR1 ENHRY, CDR2 SYGVKD. This CDR3 is 17 amino acids long. Unmatched junction bases numbered 19, after V lost 6 bases and J lost 8 bases. CDR3 in amino acids: CAIREPGQGPLYVGYTF. The CDR3 DNA reads as TGTGCCATCAGAGAGCCGGGACAGGGTCCTCTATATGTAGGCTACACCTTC.

This clonotype showed up many times. The chain carries TRBV24-1 and TRBJ1-6; TRBD1 matches 11 bases. The V gene end was trimmed by 2 bases and the J gene end by 1 base; junction bases not matched to a gene: 9. Germline assignment: CDR1 KGHDR and CDR2 SFDVKD. The CDR3 loop spans 20 amino acids. CDR3 region: CATSDSGTGGAGSYNSPLHF. The CDR3 DNA reads TGTGCCACCAGTGATTCCGGGACAGGGGGAGCGGGTTCCTATAATTCACCCCTCCACTTT.

This clonotype came up many times. This chain uses TRBV3-1 with TRBJ1-4; 8 bases fit TRBD1. Germline-derived CDR1 and CDR2 are LGHDT and YNNKEL (reference sequence). The length of the CDR3 is 14 residues. The V and J ends lost 4 bases and 8 bases, in that order; junction bases with no gene match: 6. CDR3 nucleotides: TGTGCCAGCAGCCTGGAGGGGACAGGAGAAAAACTGTTTTTT. This encodes CASSLEGTGEKLFF.

A remark on this clonotype: A much larger clone lies one base from this, so it may be a read error. This chain links TRBV12-3 or TRBV12-4 with TRBJ2-3; tentative D call: TRBD2 (5 bases). The CDR3 runs 14 residues. The V gene lost 2 bases and the J gene lost 4 bases, with 10 bases spanning the gap. The CDR3 bases are TGTGCCAGCAGTTTACGGCCAGCGGCAGATACGCAGTATTTT. Encoded protein: CASSLRPAADTQYF.

This chain connects TRBV13 to TRBJ1-2; 7 nucleotides match TRBD1. V gave up 6 bases and J gave up 3 bases; unmatched junction bases: 7. Germline CDR1 reads PRHDT; CDR2 reads FYEKMQ (reference sequence). This CDR3 spans 14 amino acids. The DNA of the CDR3 is TGTGCCAGCAGTTTCCGGGACAGAGACTATGGCTACACCTTC. Translated: CASSFRDRDYGYTF.

This clonotype was counted at least ten times. The chain carries TRBV12-3 or TRBV12-4 and TRBJ2-5; possibly TRBD2 for D (5 bases). CDR3 size: 15 residues. V dropped 4 bases and J dropped 2 bases, with 14 bases sitting between them. Here the CDR3 DNA reads TGTGCCAGCAGTTCCCCCCCCGGGGATCAAGAGACCCAGTACTTC. Translating it yields CASSSPPGDQETQYF.

The chain joins TRBV6-2 or TRBV6-3 to TRBJ2-6, with D maybe TRBD1 (5 bases). CDR3 size: 17 residues. V dropped 0 bases and J dropped 4 bases, with 13 bases sitting between them. The germline V gene encodes CDR1 MNHEY and CDR2 SVGEGT. In DNA, the CDR3 is TGTGCCAGCAGTTACTCAGGGGTACCCTTGGGGGCCAACGTCCTGACTTTC. Amino acids: CASSYSGVPLGANVLTF.